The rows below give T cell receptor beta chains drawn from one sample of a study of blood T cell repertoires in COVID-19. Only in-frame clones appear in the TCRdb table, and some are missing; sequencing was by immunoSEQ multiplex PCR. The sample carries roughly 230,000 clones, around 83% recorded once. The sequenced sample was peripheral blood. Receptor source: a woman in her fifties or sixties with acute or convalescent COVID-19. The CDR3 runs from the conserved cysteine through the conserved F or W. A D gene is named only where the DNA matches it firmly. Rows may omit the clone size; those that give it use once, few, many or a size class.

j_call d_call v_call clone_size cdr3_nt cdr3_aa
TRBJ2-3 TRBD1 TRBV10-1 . TGCGCCAGCAGTGAGAACCGGGACAGGGACACAGATACGCAGTATTTT CASSENRDRDTDTQYF
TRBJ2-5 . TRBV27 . TGTGCCAGCAGTGGAGGGGGCACGGAGACCCAGTACTTC CASSGGGTETQYF
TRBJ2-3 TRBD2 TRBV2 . TGTGCCAGCAGTGAATATTCGGGGGGGCAATCAGATACGCAGTATTTT CASSEYSGGQSDTQYF
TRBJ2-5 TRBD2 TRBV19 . TGTGCCAGTAGTCCGACTAGCGGGAGACCGATGGAGACCCAGTACTTC CASSPTSGRPMETQYF
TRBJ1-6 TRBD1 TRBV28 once TGTGCCAGCAGGGGACAGGGTCTCGGGAATTCACCCCTCCACTTT CASRGQGLGNSPLHF
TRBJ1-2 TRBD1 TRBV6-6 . TGTGCCAGCAGCGGGACAGAGTCTAACTATGGCTACACCTTC CASSGTESNYGYTF
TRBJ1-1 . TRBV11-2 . TGTGCCAGCAGCTTCCGGCGGATCTTTTCTATGAACACTGAAGCTTTCTTT CASSFRRIFSMNTEAFF
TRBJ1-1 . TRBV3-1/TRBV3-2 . TGTGCCAGCAGCCAAGGTCCCGAGGCTGAAGCTTTCTTT CASSQGPEAEAFF
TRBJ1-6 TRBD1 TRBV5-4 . TGTGCCAGCAGTCGACAGGGTTCTAATTCACCCCTCCACTTT CASSRQGSNSPLHF
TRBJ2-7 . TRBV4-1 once TGCGCCAGCAGCCAAGATCGCCTAGCGATTTACGAGCAGTACTTC CASSQDRLAIYEQYF
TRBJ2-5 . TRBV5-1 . TGCGCCAGCAGCCACCGGGACACACACCTCCAAGAGACCCAGTACTTC CASSHRDTHLQETQYF
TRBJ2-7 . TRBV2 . TGTGCCAGCAGTCCTCTCCGCGCCGAGCAGTACTTC CASSPLRAEQYF
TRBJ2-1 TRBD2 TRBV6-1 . TGTGCCAGCAGAACCGGGACTAGCCTCGTCGATGAGCAGTTCTTC CASRTGTSLVDEQFF
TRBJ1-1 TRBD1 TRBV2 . TGTGCCAGCAGATTGGGACAGATGAACACTGAAGCTTTCTTT CASRLGQMNTEAFF
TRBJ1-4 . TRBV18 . TGTGCCAGCTCACCCCTTAGGGGGACGACTAATGAAAAACTGTTTTTT CASSPLRGTTNEKLFF
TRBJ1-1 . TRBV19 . TGTGCCAGTAGTAGTCGCGGGCGGACTGAAGCTTTCTTT CASSSRGRTEAFF
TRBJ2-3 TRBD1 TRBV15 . TGTGCCACCAGCAGTGGTTCGGGACAGGGGGCTGCTGATATGCAGTATTTT CATSSGSGQGAADMQYF
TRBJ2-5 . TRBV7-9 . TGTGCCAGCAGCCTCAGATCTTCGGGAGAGACCCAGTACTTC CASSLRSSGETQYF
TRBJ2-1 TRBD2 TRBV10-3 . TGTGCCATCAGTGCCAGCGGGAGGGACAATGAGCAGTTCTTC CAISASGRDNEQFF
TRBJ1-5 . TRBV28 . TGTGCCAGCAGCCTCGGACACCCCAATCAGCCCCAGCATTTT CASSLGHPNQPQHF
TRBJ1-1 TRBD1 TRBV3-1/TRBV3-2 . TGTGCCAGCAGTAGGACAGGGAACACTGAAGCTTTCTTT CASSRTGNTEAFF
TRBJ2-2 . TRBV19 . TGTGCCAGTAGTCTCTCCAGGTTGAACACCGGGGAGCTGTTTTTT CASSLSRLNTGELFF
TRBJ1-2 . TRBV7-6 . TGTGCCAGCAGCTTAGATCAAGGGGTCGGCTACACCTTC CASSLDQGVGYTF
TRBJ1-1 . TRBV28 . TGTGCCAGCAGTTTATGGCGGAACCTGAACACTGAAGCTTTCTTT CASSLWRNLNTEAFF
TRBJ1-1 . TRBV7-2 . TGTGCCAGCAGCTTAAAACCCCAGGGGAGCACTGAAGCTTTCTTT CASSLKPQGSTEAFF
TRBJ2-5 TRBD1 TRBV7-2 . TGTGCCAGCAGCCTCCCGGGACAGGGGGCTTTGTCCCAAGAGACCCAGTACTTC CASSLPGQGALSQETQYF
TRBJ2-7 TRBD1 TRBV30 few TGTGCCTGGACGGGACAGGCTACCTACGAGCAGTACTTC CAWTGQATYEQYF
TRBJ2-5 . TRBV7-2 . TGTGCCAGCAGCTTAGTCGCGGGGACAGAGACCCAGTACTTC CASSLVAGTETQYF
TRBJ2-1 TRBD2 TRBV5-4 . TGTGCCAGCAGCACGGGACTAGCGGGAGAGTATGAGCAGTTCTTC CASSTGLAGEYEQFF
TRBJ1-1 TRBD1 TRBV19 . TGTGCCAGTAGCGGGACAGGGAGGGGGAACACTGAAGCTTTCTTT CASSGTGRGNTEAFF
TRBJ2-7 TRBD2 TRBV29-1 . TGCAGCTCGACCACCGGGACTAGCGGGATCGACGAGCAGTACTTC CSSTTGTSGIDEQYF
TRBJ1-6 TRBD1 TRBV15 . TGTGCCACCAGCAGAACCGGGACAGGGAACTCACCCCTCCACTTT CATSRTGTGNSPLHF
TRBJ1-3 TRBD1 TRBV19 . TGTGCCAGTAAGAAGGAGGGGGCTGCCTCTGGAAACACCATATATTTT CASKKEGAASGNTIYF
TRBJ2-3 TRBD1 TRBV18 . TGTGCCAGCTCACCTTCGGGACAGGGGGCGGGAGATACGCAGTATTTT CASSPSGQGAGDTQYF
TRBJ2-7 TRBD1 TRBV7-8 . TGTGCCAGCACCGCCGGGACAGGGGACTACGAGCAGTACTTC CASTAGTGDYEQYF
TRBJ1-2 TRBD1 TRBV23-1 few TGCGCCAGCACACCGGGACAGGCATATGGCTACACCTTC CASTPGQAYGYTF
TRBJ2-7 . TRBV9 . TGTGCCAGCAGCGTAGGTCTAGATTACGAGCAGTACTTC CASSVGLDYEQYF
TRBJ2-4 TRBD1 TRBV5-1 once TGCGCCAGCAGGCCTCCGGGACAGGACAAAAACATTCAGTACTTC CASRPPGQDKNIQYF
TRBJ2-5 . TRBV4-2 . TGTGCCAGCAGCCAAGTGGCGGGAATGAGCGGTGAGACCCAGTACTTC CASSQVAGMSGETQYF
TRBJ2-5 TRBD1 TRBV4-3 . TGCGCCAGCAGCCATGCATCGGGACAGGGAGAGACCCAGTACTTC CASSHASGQGETQYF
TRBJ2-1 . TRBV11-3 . TGTGCCAGCAGCTTACGTTGGGGCAGGGGCGACAATGAGCAGTTCTTC CASSLRWGRGDNEQFF
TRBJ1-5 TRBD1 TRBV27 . TGTGCCAGCAGTAAAGACAGGGTAACTCAGCCCCAGCATTTT CASSKDRVTQPQHF
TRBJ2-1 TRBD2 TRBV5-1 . TGCGCCAGCAGCTTAGACGGGAGGCCCTACAATGAGCAGTTCTTC CASSLDGRPYNEQFF
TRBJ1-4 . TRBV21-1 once TGTGCCAGCGAAAGAAAGAGGGATTTGGGACAGGGTACTAATGAAAAACTGTTTTTT CASERKRDLGQGTNEKLFF
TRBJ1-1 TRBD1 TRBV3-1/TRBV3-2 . TGTGCCAGCAGCCCGGGACAGAGAAACACTGAAGCTTTCTTT CASSPGQRNTEAFF
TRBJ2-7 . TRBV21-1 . TGTGCCAGCAGCATAAGGCGAAACAGGCCCTACGAGCAGTACTTC CASSIRRNRPYEQYF